The 9 T cell receptor beta chains in this list originate from one sample, sequenced in a study of T-cell memory formation after mild COVID-19. TCRdb re-called the 5' RACE reads through MiXCR, storing one row per CDR3 protein. The profile shows a few hundred thousand distinct CDR3 sequences, over 25% of them singletons. The sequencing input was PBMCs or a T cell subset sorted from them (not recorded which). The origin of the receptors is an adult woman who had mild COVID-19 (a few samples of this study predate the infection). Cell type and time point are not known.

The chain employs TRBV7-9 and TRBJ2-7; 8 bases agree with TRBD1. The CDR3 is 15 residues long. CDR1 and CDR2 (germline): SEHNR, FQNEAQ (reference sequence). V lost 2 bases to trimming and J lost 3 bases; unmatched junction nucleotides: 6. The CDR3 sequence: CASSLSVTGDYEQYF. In nucleotides, the CDR3 is TGTGCCAGCAGCTTATCTGTGACAGGGGACTACGAGCAGTACTTC.

This chain connects TRBV5-1 to TRBJ1-5, with D unclear. CDR3 length: 13 amino acids. V was clipped by 4 bases and J by 0 bases, with 5 bases between them. The germline V gene encodes CDR1 SGHRS and CDR2 YFSETQ. In nucleotides, the CDR3 is TGCGCCAGCAGCGCGGGTAGCAATCAGCCCCAGCATTTT. Protein: CASSAGSNQPQHF.

This clonotype was seen a handful of times. The chain recombines TRBV20-1 with TRBJ2-2; 9 nucleotides match TRBD2. The CDR3 totals 14 residues. With 6 bases clipped from V and 5 bases from J, the junction kept 7 bases outside the gene matches. The germline gives CDR1 DFQATT, CDR2 SNEGSKA (reference sequence). CDR3 in DNA: TGCAGTGCGGAGGCGGGAGGGCGGACCGGGGAGCTGTTTTTT. This codes for CSAEAGGRTGELFF.

The table lists this clonotype with a few counts. This chain joins TRBV4-1 and TRBJ2-5; D is possibly TRBD1 (5 bases). Trimming removed 1 base from V and 7 bases from J, with 13 bases in between. CDR1 MGHRA and CDR2 YSYEKL come from the germline V gene. The CDR3 is made up of 14 amino acids. CDR3 amino acids: CASSQASRAGTQYF. CDR3 nucleotide sequence: TGCGCCAGCAGCCAAGCATCCAGGGCCGGGACCCAGTACTTC.

This clonotype was picked up a small number of times. V is TRBV6-5 and J is TRBJ2-2; 8 bases are a match to TRBD2. The trim removed 6 bases at V and 4 bases at J, leaving 7 bases unmatched. CDR3 length: 15 residues. CDR1 and CDR2 from the germline V gene are MNHEY and SVGAGI. The CDR3 here is CASRAGTRVTGELFF. CDR3 coding DNA: TGTGCCAGCAGGGCCGGGACTAGGGTCACCGGGGAGCTGTTTTTT.

This clonotype was seen more than once but under ten times. The genes are TRBV12-3 or TRBV12-4 and TRBJ1-2, with 8 bases lining up with TRBD1. The CDR3 totals 15 residues. Trimming removed 6 bases from V and 3 bases from J; junction bases left unmatched: 9. DNA for the CDR3: TGTGCCAGCAGCCGCTCGGGACAGGTGGACTATGGCTACACCTTC. This encodes CASSRSGQVDYGYTF.

This chain joins TRBV15 and TRBJ2-7, with 10 bases matching TRBD2. After removal of 1 base from V and 5 bases from J, the junction contained 5 bases not matched to a gene. The CDR3 runs to 15 residues. CDR1 and CDR2 from the germline V gene are LNHNV and YYDKDF (reference sequence). CDR3 sequence: CATSRGSAGGDEQYF. CDR3 bases: TGTGCCACCAGCAGAGGTTCAGCGGGAGGGGACGAGCAGTACTTC.

This chain joins TRBV7-9 and TRBJ1-2; no reliable D call. The ends were cut back, 1 base at V and 4 bases at J, with 7 bases in the middle. Germline loops: CDR1 SEHNR, CDR2 FQNEAQ (reference sequence). The length of the CDR3 is 13 residues. The CDR3 region has the DNA TGTGCCAGCAGCTTAGGCGGGTTCTATGGCTACACCTTC. Residues: CASSLGGFYGYTF.

This clonotype has more than one count but fewer than ten. This sequence joins TRBV30 and TRBJ2-7; D is ambiguous. The germline gives CDR1 GTSNPN, CDR2 SVGIG (reference sequence). The V end lost 3 bases, the J end lost 3 bases, and 12 bases lay between the germline ends. The CDR3 is 13 residues long. CDR3 sequence: CAWRSGGDYEQYF. DNA of the CDR3: TGTGCCTGGAGGTCTGGTGGGGACTACGAGCAGTACTTC.